The 21 T cell receptor beta chains in this list originate from one sample, sequenced in a study of shared clonotypes between healthy human individuals. The data were produced by immunoSEQ multiplex PCR, yet TCRdb's version contains in-frame clones alone and is incomplete. The data contain about 2.3 million clones, 85% to 95% of them singletons. Sequencing input: naive CD4+ T cells from PBMCs. Subset noted: CD45RA+ positively selected. The receptors come from a man younger than 35 in good health. Some clones in this sample may be carry-over from other donors' samples.

About this clone itself: The identical CDR3 is also encoded by other nucleotide sequences in the sample. This chain links TRBV5-1 with TRBJ2-5; perhaps TRBD1 as D (6 bases). From germline, CDR1 is SGHRS and CDR2 YFSETQ. V was cut by 4 bases and J by 2 bases, with 12 bases left in between. This CDR3 spans 14 amino acids. The DNA of the CDR3 is TGCGCCAGCAGCCAACAGGGTCGTCAAGAGACCCAGTACTTC. It encodes CASSQQGRQETQYF.

The chain is built from TRBV15 and TRBJ1-5; D perhaps matches TRBD1 (5 bases). Trimming removed 0 bases at V and 7 bases at J, with 10 bases between. Germline CDR1 and CDR2: LNHNV and YYDKDF (reference sequence). CDR3 length equals 14 residues. In nucleotides, the CDR3 is TGTGCCACCAGCAGAGATAAGGGGCGACAGCCCCAGCATTTT. It encodes CATSRDKGRQPQHF.

The V call is TRBV5-1, the J call TRBJ1-5, with a weak D call TRBD1 (6 bases). CDR1 and CDR2 from the germline V gene are SGHRS and YFSETQ. The CDR3 has 16 amino acids. The germline V and J ends were trimmed by 0 bases and 2 bases, with 12 bases remaining between them. The CDR3: CASSLGIRGGNQPQHF. The CDR3 DNA sequence: TGCGCCAGCAGCTTGGGTATCAGGGGCGGCAATCAGCCCCAGCATTTT.

This clone was observed a handful of times. The chain combines TRBV4-1 with TRBJ1-2; 9 bases line up with TRBD1. The CDR3 extends over 13 amino acids. The germline gives CDR1 MGHRA, CDR2 YSYEKL. Unmatched junction bases numbered 9, after V lost 9 bases and J lost 7 bases. DNA of the CDR3: TGCGCCAGGGCGGACAGGGGAGTAGGTGGCTACACCTTC. Amino acids: CARADRGVGGYTF.

The rearrangement uses TRBV6-4 and TRBJ2-1; 11 nucleotides line up with TRBD2. This CDR3 has 16 amino acids. From germline, CDR1 is MRHNA and CDR2 SNTAGT. Trimming removed 6 bases from V and 6 bases from J; junction bases left unmatched: 10. In nucleotides, the CDR3 is TGTGCCAGCAGCCCCTCGGGACTAGCGGCAAGCAATGAGCAGTTCTTC. Its protein product is CASSPSGLAASNEQFF.

Regarding this clone: The identical CDR3 is also encoded by other nucleotide sequences in the sample. V is TRBV9 and J is TRBJ2-5; D possibly corresponds to TRBD1 (6 bases). This CDR3 spans 14 amino acids. The V gene lost 3 bases and the J gene lost 2 bases, with 11 bases spanning the gap. Germline lookup yields CDR1 SGDLS and CDR2 YYNGEE. The CDR3 DNA reads as TGTGCCAGCAGCGGACGACAGGTACAAGAGACCCAGTACTTC. Translated: CASSGRQVQETQYF.

The gene calls are TRBV25-1 and TRBJ2-5, with a tentative D call TRBD2 (6 bases). V shed 5 bases and J shed 3 bases, with 10 bases lying between them. The CDR3 sequence is 13 residues long. CDR1 and CDR2 (germline): MGHDK, SYGVNS. The CDR3 reads CASSREPKETQYF. DNA for the CDR3: TGTGCCAGCAGTCGGGAGCCCAAAGAGACCCAGTACTTC.

Turning to this clone: The same CDR3 is also encoded by other DNA sequences in this sample. The rearrangement links TRBV5-5 to TRBJ1-2; D ambiguous. The CDR3 consists of 11 residues. CDR1 and CDR2 (germline): SGHKS, YYEKEE (reference sequence). V lost 0 bases and J lost 8, with 5 bases in between. The CDR3 spells CASSLDGGYTF. Here the CDR3 DNA reads TGTGCCAGCAGCTTGGACGGCGGCTACACCTTC. Full variable domain (outside the CDR3, taken from reference TRBV5-5 and TRBJ1-2): DAGVTQSPTHLIKTRGQQVTLRCSPISGHKSVSWYQQVLGQGPQFIFQYYEKEERGRGNFPDRFSARQFPNYSSELNVNALLLGDSALYLCASSLDGGYTFGSGTRLTVV.

This clone came up a few times. The chain joins TRBV28 to TRBJ2-4, with 7 nucleotides matching TRBD2. The CDR3 has 11 residues. V was clipped by 7 bases and J by 10 bases; unmatched bases: 4. CDR1 is MDHEN, CDR2 SYDVKM, per germline. The CDR3 region has the DNA TGTGCCAGCACCTCAGCGGGGATTCAGTACTTC. Protein product: CASTSAGIQYF.

This clone occurred once. The chain links TRBV7-8 to TRBJ1-5, with 7 bases identical to TRBD1. The germline CDR1 and CDR2 sequences are SGHVS and FQNEAQ. After removal of 5 bases from V and 3 bases from J, the junction contained 16 bases not matched to a gene. This CDR3 is 18 amino acids long. The CDR3 protein is CASSLVGTGTAANQPQHF. CDR3 nucleotide sequence: TGTGCCAGCAGCCTAGTTGGCACCGGGACAGCAGCCAATCAGCCCCAGCATTTT.

The chain combines TRBV30 with TRBJ2-2; D is unresolved. V shed 4 bases and J shed 3 bases, with 6 bases lying between them. The CDR3 extends over 12 amino acids. Germline values: CDR1 GTSNPN, CDR2 SVGIG (reference sequence). CDR3 loop: CAWIPDTGELFF. The CDR3 nucleotides read TGTGCCTGGATCCCGGACACCGGGGAGCTGTTTTTT.

This clone was counted a single time. The CDR3 DNA is TGCAGCGTTGAAGATCCCGGAAGGAACTATGGCTACACCTTC. It specifies CSVEDPGRNYGYTF. The rearrangement joins TRBV29-1 to TRBJ1-2; D unresolved. The ends were cut back, 0 bases at V and 2 bases at J, with 10 bases in the middle. The CDR3 consists of 14 residues. Germline-derived CDR1 and CDR2 are SQVTM and ANQGSEA.

A note on this clone: Distinct nucleotide sequences in the sample also encode this CDR3. This chain links TRBV5-1 with TRBJ1-5, with 7 nucleotides matching TRBD1. The CDR3 length is 15 residues. V was pared by 2 bases and J by 3 bases, with 5 bases of the junction left unmatched. Germline-derived CDR1 and CDR2 are SGHRS and YFSETQ. The CDR3 sequence: CASSFLGGSNQPQHF. The CDR3 region has the DNA TGCGCCAGCAGCTTCCTAGGGGGCTCCAATCAGCCCCAGCATTTT.

The genes are TRBV7-2 and TRBJ1-4; tentative D call: TRBD1 (6 bases). The V end was cut by 3 bases, the J end by 3 bases, with 17 bases between. The V gene's germline CDR1 is SGHTA and CDR2 FQGNSA. CDR3 length: 17 residues. The CDR3 loop is CASSFYPLGASNEKLFF. CDR3 sequence (DNA): TGTGCCAGCAGCTTTTACCCCCTGGGGGCCTCTAATGAAAAACTGTTTTTT.

The chain couples TRBV7-2 to TRBJ2-1; D is undetermined. The V and J ends lost 5 bases and 7 bases respectively, with 9 bases between them. The CDR3 runs 12 residues. Germline V gene sequence: CDR1 SGHTA, CDR2 FQGNSA. CDR3 loop: CASSHVLNEQFF. The CDR3 coding sequence is TGTGCCAGCAGCCACGTCTTGAATGAGCAGTTCTTC.

This clone was observed a single time. The chain recombines TRBV7-8 with TRBJ2-7; 7 positions agree with TRBD1. Germline trimming cut 1 base from V and 4 bases from J; bases unmatched to any gene: 7. This CDR3 contains 15 residues. CDR1 is SGHVS and CDR2 is FQNEAQ in the germline V gene. CDR3 DNA: TGTGCCAGCAGCTTAGGGGGGACAGCACTTTACGAGCAGTACTTC. Protein sequence: CASSLGGTALYEQYF.

The rearrangement joins TRBV27 to TRBJ2-7, with 7 bases that match TRBD2. CDR1 is MNHEY and CDR2 is SMNVEV in the germline V gene (reference sequence). The CDR3 is 16 amino acids. Losses at the gene ends were 0 bases for V and 3 bases for J; bases not matched to a gene: 8. The CDR3: CASSLSGGGWGYEQYF. The DNA of the CDR3 is TGTGCCAGCAGTTTATCGGGGGGGGGATGGGGCTACGAGCAGTACTTC.

V and J are TRBV5-1 and TRBJ1-1, with a tentative D call TRBD1 (5 bases). The germline gives CDR1 SGHRS, CDR2 YFSETQ. This CDR3 comprises 14 residues. Trimming shortened V by 0 bases and J by 4 bases, and 10 bases separated the two germline ends. The CDR3 here is CASSLEWGFTEAFF. For the CDR3, the DNA is TGCGCCAGCAGCTTGGAGTGGGGCTTCACTGAAGCTTTCTTT. Full variable domain (rest looked up from reference TRBV5-1 and TRBJ1-1): KAGVTQTPRYLIKTRGQQVTLSCSPISGHRSVSWYQQTPGQGLQFLFEYFSETQRNKGNFPGRFSGRQFSNSRSEMNVSTLELGDSALYLCASSLEWGFTEAFFGQGTRLTVV.

V gene TRBV13 combines with J gene TRBJ2-3; 10 bases are shared with TRBD2. From germline, CDR1 is PRHDT and CDR2 FYEKMQ (reference sequence). This CDR3 is 16 amino acids long. Unmatched junction bases numbered 9, after V lost 5 bases and J lost 4 bases. The CDR3 here is CASSAPSGSLPDTQYF. As DNA, the CDR3 is TGTGCCAGCAGCGCACCTAGCGGGAGTCTCCCAGATACGCAGTATTTT.

The chain links TRBV4-1 to TRBJ1-1; D is unclear. Per germline, CDR1 MGHRA and CDR2 YSYEKL. V dropped 5 bases and J dropped 1 base, with 14 bases sitting between them. The CDR3 sequence is 15 residues long. CDR3 nucleotide sequence: TGCGCCAGCAGCTCGGCTATTCGAGGGAACACTGAAGCTTTCTTT. It is translated as CASSSAIRGNTEAFF.

For this clone: This CDR3 is also generated by other DNA sequences in the sample. This chain connects TRBV7-9 to TRBJ2-3; possible D gene TRBD2, 5 bases. The V end lost 2 bases, the J end lost 6 bases, and 9 bases lay between the germline ends. The length of the CDR3 is 13 residues. Germline CDR1 SEHNR, CDR2 FQNEAQ (reference sequence). The CDR3 bases are TGTGCCAGCAGCTTATTGGGAGCGGATACGCAGTATTTT. It is translated as CASSLLGADTQYF.